This T cell receptor beta chain originates from a study of Ad26.COV2.S vaccination and SARS-CoV-2 variants. Looking at the study overall: A COV1001 Ad26.COV2.S trial-arm participant provided the sample.

The treatment here: around 19 received Ad26.COV2.S at low or high dose, single or two shots; a few received placebo; per-sample allocation not given. At day 63 after the first vaccine or placebo injection, samples were drawn. In Boston, an adult donor aged 18-55 years took part. Regarding the study as a whole: Compared with placebo recipients, vaccine recipients had higher spike-specific TCR breadth. Substantial response breadth was reportedly seen for spike-specific CD8+ and CD4+ T cells after vaccination.

This clone was observed a handful of times. The antigen is not known. This CDR3 comprises 13 residues. The ends were cut back, 1 base at V and 12 bases at J, with 13 bases in the middle. The germline V gene encodes CDR1 SGHTA and CDR2 FQGNSA. Assay used: immunoSEQ multiplex PCR; TCRdb lists only in-frame clones, some missing. The data contain about 400,000 clones, 92% of them singletons. Material: peripheral blood, obtained in a trial of Ad26.COV2.S vaccine versus placebo. This sequence originates from a person aged 18-65 years who received the Ad26.COV2.S COVID-19 vaccine or a placebo. The rearrangement uses TRBV7-2 and TRBJ2-1; possible D gene TRBD2, 5 bases. This chain's CDR3 is CASSLGYGDGQFF. The CDR3 bases are TGTGCCAGCAGCTTAGGATACGGGGATGGGCAGTTCTTC.